The 30 T cell receptor beta chains in this list originate from one sample, sequenced in a study of blood T cell repertoires in COVID-19. Sequencing used immunoSEQ multiplex PCR; TCRdb keeps in-frame clones, though not all of them. This sample has around 180,000 clones, with approximately 90% found just once. Specimen: peripheral blood. The origin of the receptors is a human donor in a cohort sampled during active COVID-19.

The V gene is TRBV28, the J gene TRBJ2-7, with 8 bases lining up with TRBD1. The CDR3 has 14 amino acids. V shed 2 bases, J shed 6 bases, and the junction held 6 bases outside the gene matches. The V gene's germline CDR1 is MDHEN and CDR2 SYDVKM. This CDR3 is CASSLVQGALEQYF. CDR3 coding DNA: TGTGCCAGCAGTTTAGTGCAGGGGGCGCTCGAGCAGTACTTC.

The CDR3 nucleotides read TGCGCCAGCAGCCAAGATCCCGGGGGGTTGAACGAGCAGTACTTC. Translation: CASSQDPGGLNEQYF. The chain combines TRBV4-1 with TRBJ2-7; 7 bases align to TRBD2. Germline loops: CDR1 MGHRA, CDR2 YSYEKL. V was pared by 0 bases and J by 5 bases, with 7 bases of the junction left unmatched. This CDR3 has 15 residues.

The V call is TRBV15, the J call TRBJ2-3, with 7 nucleotides matching TRBD2. J gave up 2 bases and V 5 bases, and 10 bases lay outside the gene matches. CDR1 is LNHNV and CDR2 is YYDKDF in the germline V gene (reference sequence). CDR3 length: 16 amino acids. In DNA, the CDR3 is TGTGCCACCAGCCGTCGGCCCAGCGGGGTCACAGATACGCAGTATTTT. It translates to CATSRRPSGVTDTQYF. The full variable domain, its missing parts supplied by reference TRBV15 and TRBJ2-3, is DAMVIQNPRYQVTQFGKPVTLSCSQTLNHNVMYWYQQKSSQAPKLLFHYYDKDFNNEADTPDNFQSRRPNTSFCFLDIRSPGLGDTAMYLCATSRRPSGVTDTQYFGPGTRLTVL.

The gene calls are TRBV7-2 and TRBJ1-1; the D is unclear. Germline lookup yields CDR1 SGHTA and CDR2 FQGNSA. The ends were cut back, 5 bases at V and 3 bases at J, with 10 bases in the middle. CDR3 length equals 13 residues. The CDR3 DNA follows: TGTGCCAGCAGCCTTAATACAGACACTGAAGCTTTCTTT. It is translated as CASSLNTDTEAFF.

As concerns this clone: The sample carries other DNA sequences with the same CDR3. J is TRBJ2-3 and V is TRBV11-2; D unresolved. The CDR3 contains 14 residues. Trimming cost V 1 base and J 1 base, with 6 bases left between them. Germline-derived CDR1 and CDR2 are SGHAT and FQNNGV. In DNA, the CDR3 is TGTGCCAGCAGCTTAGCCGCGCGCACAGATACGCAGTATTTT. This sequence encodes CASSLAARTDTQYF.

This chain joins TRBV11-2 and TRBJ1-5, with D hard to call. Germline-derived CDR1 and CDR2 are SGHAT and FQNNGV. The length of the CDR3 is 12 residues. V lost 4 bases, J lost 5 bases, and 6 bases lay in between. Here the CDR3 DNA reads TGTGCCAGCAGCTCCAATGATCAGCCCCAGCATTTT. It specifies CASSSNDQPQHF. The full variable domain, in which reference TRBV11-2 and TRBJ1-5 provide the parts outside the CDR3, is EAGVAQSPRYKIIEKRQSVAFWCNPISGHATLYWYQQILGQGPKLLIQFQNNGVVDDSQLPKDRFSAERLKGVDSTLKIQPAKLEDSAVYLCASSSNDQPQHFGDGTRLSIL.

V gene TRBV5-1 combines with J gene TRBJ1-1; the D gene is possibly TRBD1 (5 bases). There are 16 residues in the CDR3. Germline V gene lookup returns CDR1 SGHRS and CDR2 YFSETQ. Deletions cut 3 bases from V and 1 base from J, with 16 bases between. This CDR3 reads CASSSRTRGGNTEAFF. CDR3 coding DNA: TGCGCCAGCAGCTCAAGGACACGCGGGGGGAACACTGAAGCTTTCTTT.

The V call is TRBV19, the J call TRBJ1-1; D gene unclear. The germline gives CDR1 LNHDA, CDR2 SQIVND (reference sequence). V was clipped by 4 bases and J by 5 bases, with 11 bases between them. The CDR3 is made up of 13 amino acids. CDR3: CASSTTPKTEAFF. CDR3 sequence (DNA): TGTGCCAGTAGTACCACCCCTAAGACTGAAGCTTTCTTT.

V is TRBV25-1 and J is TRBJ2-2, with a weak D call TRBD2 (6 bases). The CDR3 loop spans 14 amino acids. V was cut by 7 bases and J by 9 bases, with 18 bases left in between. From germline, CDR1 is MGHDK and CDR2 SYGVNS. CDR3 protein: CASNKLGGTRELFF. The CDR3 DNA sequence: TGTGCCAGCAACAAACTGGGGGGAACCAGGGAGCTGTTTTTT.

This chain uses TRBV27 with TRBJ2-1, with a tentative D call TRBD2 (5 bases). The germline V gene encodes CDR1 MNHEY and CDR2 SMNVEV (reference sequence). The CDR3 loop spans 16 amino acids. Between the trimmed V and J ends, which lost 4 bases and 2 bases, there was a span of 15 bases. The CDR3 nucleotides read TGTGCCAGCAGTTCCACCTGGACTGCTGCCTACAATGAGCAGTTCTTC. Its protein product is CASSSTWTAAYNEQFF.

V gene TRBV28 combines with J gene TRBJ1-5; 12 bases line up with TRBD1. The germline gives CDR1 MDHEN, CDR2 SYDVKM. The ends lost 6 bases at V and 2 bases at J; junction bases unmatched: 14. The CDR3 contains 19 residues. For the CDR3, the DNA is TGTGCCAGCAGGCGAGGGACAGGGGGCCTCAGGAGAGGCAATCAGCCCCAGCATTTT. It specifies CASRRGTGGLRRGNQPQHF.

The chain combines TRBV9 with TRBJ2-3; 10 positions agree with TRBD2. Germline assignment: CDR1 SGDLS and CDR2 YYNGEE. This CDR3 spans 15 amino acids. Trimming cost V 1 base and J 4 bases; bases outside gene matches: 3. CDR3 sequence (DNA): TGTGCCAGCAGCGTACTAGCGGGAGTTGCAGATACGCAGTATTTT. As protein: CASSVLAGVADTQYF.

The CDR3 protein is CASSRDRGPDTQYF. For the CDR3, the DNA is TGTGCCAGCAGCCGGGACAGGGGGCCAGATACGCAGTATTTT. The chain links TRBV2 to TRBJ2-3, with 12 bases fitting TRBD1. Per the germline V gene, CDR1 is SNHLY and CDR2 is FYNNEI. This CDR3 has 14 residues. V lost 6 bases and J lost 4; bases outside the gene matches: 2.

This rearrangement joins TRBV7-2 to TRBJ2-3; D remains ambiguous. V lost 7 bases to trimming and J lost 2 bases, with 4 bases between them. CDR3 length: 11 amino acids. In germline, CDR1 is SGHTA, CDR2 FQGNSA. The DNA for the CDR3 is TGTGCCAGCACCGTCACAGATACGCAGTATTTT. Its protein is CASTVTDTQYF. Full variable domain (missing parts from reference TRBV7-2 and TRBJ2-3): GAGVSQSPSNKVTEKGKDVELRCDPISGHTALYWYRQSLGQGLEFLIYFQGNSAPDKSGLPSDRFSAERTGGSVSTLTIQRTQQEDSAVYLCASTVTDTQYFGPGTRLTVL.

This clone came up a few times. This chain links TRBV10-2 with TRBJ2-7; 7 positions match TRBD2. With V trimmed by 7 bases and J by 0 bases, 6 bases remained unmatched. Germline CDR1 and CDR2: WSHSY and SAAADI. This CDR3 has 14 amino acids. Written as DNA, the CDR3 is TGCGCCAGCACCCCAGCGGGGCTCTCCTACGAGCAGTACTTC. It yields the protein CASTPAGLSYEQYF.

The chain has TRBV5-4 and TRBJ1-2, with D unclear. The CDR3 is made up of 13 amino acids. Germline values: CDR1 SGHNT, CDR2 YYREEE (reference sequence). V lost 3 bases to trimming and J lost 4 bases, with 10 bases between them. The CDR3 sequence: CASSSDGSYGYTF. The CDR3 nucleotides read TGTGCCAGCAGCTCGGACGGGAGCTATGGCTACACCTTC.

This clone was recorded only once. The gene calls are TRBV2 and TRBJ2-7; D possibly corresponds to TRBD2 (7 bases). Trimming pared 6 bases from V and 3 bases from J, leaving 15 bases between. Germline-derived CDR1 and CDR2 are SNHLY and FYNNEI. The CDR3 sequence is 14 residues long. The CDR3 spells CASRLEGGSYEQYF. The CDR3 DNA reads as TGTGCCAGCAGACTCGAGGGGGGGAGCTACGAGCAGTACTTC. Based on the CDR3 plus reference TRBV2 and TRBJ2-7, the full variable domain is EPEVTQTPSHQVTQMGQEVILRCVPISNHLYFYWYRQILGQKVEFLVSFYNNEISEKSEIFDDQFSVERPDGSNFTLKIRSTKLEDSAMYFCASRLEGGSYEQYFGPGTRLTVT.

This clone came up a few times. The chain links TRBV4-2 to TRBJ2-7, with D possibly matching TRBD2 (6 bases). Germline V lookup: CDR1 LGHNA, CDR2 YNFKEQ. The CDR3 is 13 amino acids. V gave up 3 bases and J gave up 1 base, with 7 bases separating them. The CDR3 region is CASSQGGSYEQYF. In nucleotides, the CDR3 is TGTGCCAGCAGCCAGGGGGGTTCCTACGAGCAGTACTTC.

The chain uses TRBV7-8 and TRBJ1-5; the D gene is possibly TRBD1 (6 bases). Deletions cut 2 bases from V and 0 bases from J, with 11 bases between. CDR1 is SGHVS, CDR2 FQNEAQ, per germline. The CDR3 contains 16 residues. The CDR3 loop reads CASSLQQGYSNQPQHF. CDR3 DNA: TGTGCCAGCAGCTTACAACAGGGTTATAGCAATCAGCCCCAGCATTTT.

The rearrangement links TRBV15 to TRBJ2-5, with 8 bases lining up with TRBD2. The germline gives CDR1 LNHNV, CDR2 YYDKDF (reference sequence). Unmatched junction bases numbered 9, after V lost 1 base and J lost 5 bases. The CDR3 loop spans 16 amino acids. This CDR3 is CATSRAGLAFGETQYF. In nucleotides, the CDR3 is TGTGCCACCAGCAGAGCCGGACTAGCTTTTGGGGAGACCCAGTACTTC.

This chain uses TRBV24-1 with TRBJ2-2; 8 nucleotides match TRBD1. Germline CDR1 is KGHDR and CDR2 is SFDVKD. The CDR3 loop spans 16 amino acids. The J segment lost 1 base and the V segment lost 4 bases, leaving 4 bases of the junction unmatched. This CDR3 reads CATSDLGQENTGELFF. CDR3 in DNA: TGTGCCACCAGTGACCTGGGACAGGAGAACACCGGGGAGCTGTTTTTT.

The J gene is TRBJ2-5, the V gene TRBV4-2; 11 bases fit TRBD2. V lost 0 bases to trimming and J lost 7 bases; unmatched junction nucleotides: 10. CDR1 is LGHNA, CDR2 YNFKEQ, per germline. The length of the CDR3 is 17 residues. CDR3 sequence: CASSQDIAGGVVGTQYF. The CDR3 DNA follows: TGTGCCAGCAGCCAAGACATAGCGGGAGGGGTGGTAGGGACCCAGTACTTC.

The chain links TRBV28 to TRBJ1-2; no clear D gene. V gave up 2 bases and J gave up 6 bases, with 10 bases separating them. The CDR3 has 13 residues. Germline V gives CDR1 MDHEN, CDR2 SYDVKM. The CDR3 bases are TGTGCCAGCAGTTTAGGTTATCAGAATGGCTACACCTTC. Translated, it gives CASSLGYQNGYTF.

The table lists this clone with a few counts. The chain carries TRBV10-3 and TRBJ1-1, with 7 bases fitting TRBD1. The CDR3 spans 15 residues. Germline assignment: CDR1 ENHRY and CDR2 SYGVKD. V lost 0 bases to trimming and J lost 1 base; unmatched junction nucleotides: 2. The CDR3 region is CAISESTGTNTEAFF. In DNA form, the CDR3 reads TGTGCCATCAGTGAGTCGACAGGGACGAACACTGAAGCTTTCTTT.

The chain joins TRBV5-5 to TRBJ1-2; D remains ambiguous. The CDR3 contains 13 residues. CDR1 and CDR2 from the germline V gene are SGHKS and YYEKEE (reference sequence). The V and J ends lost 0 bases and 2 bases respectively, with 5 bases between them. The CDR3 protein is CASSLDGNYGYTF. The CDR3 bases are TGTGCCAGCAGCTTGGACGGGAACTATGGCTACACCTTC.

This clone was detected a few times. The chain couples TRBV30 to TRBJ2-7; possibly TRBD1 for D (6 bases). The germline CDR1 and CDR2 sequences are GTSNPN and SVGIG (reference sequence). This CDR3 is built from 13 residues. The germline V and J ends were trimmed by 8 bases and 1 base, with 15 bases remaining between them. CDR3 region: CAALGANSYEQYF. The CDR3 coding sequence is TGTGCCGCCCTGGGGGCCAATTCCTACGAGCAGTACTTC. The full variable domain, with the rest looked up from reference TRBV30 and TRBJ2-7, is SQTIHQWPATLVQPVGSPLSLECTVEGTSNPNLYWYRQAAGRGLQLLFYSVGIGQISSEVPQNLSASRPQDRQFILSSKKLLLSDSGFYLCAALGANSYEQYFGPGTRLTVT.

The chain links TRBV11-2 to TRBJ1-1, with D tentatively TRBD1 (6 bases). CDR3 length: 16 residues. The germline V gene has CDR1 SGHAT and CDR2 FQNNGV. With 3 bases removed from V and 0 bases from J, the gap between germline ends came to 14 bases. The CDR3 nucleotides read TGTGCCAGCAGCTTGACAGGTCGTCGGATGAACACTGAAGCTTTCTTT. Amino acids: CASSLTGRRMNTEAFF.

For the CDR3, the DNA is TGTGCCAGCAGCCAAGCCGCGGGGGGGCCCGGGGAGCTGTTTTTT. Translation gives CASSQAAGGPGELFF. The chain couples TRBV3-1 (or the pseudogene TRBV3-2) to TRBJ2-2, with TRBD2 matching 9 bases. The CDR3 runs 15 residues. Trimming cost V 1 base and J 6 bases; bases outside gene matches: 3. Germline assignment: CDR1 LGHDT and CDR2 YNNKEL (reference sequence).

This clone occurred once. The V and J genes are TRBV10-1 and TRBJ2-2; tentative D call: TRBD2 (7 bases). Germline V gene lookup returns CDR1 WNHNN and CDR2 SYGVQD (reference sequence). Trimming left V 1 base short and J 0 bases short, with 12 bases between. CDR3 length equals 17 residues. The CDR3 bases are TGCGCCAGCAGTGAGTTTGCGGGGGCCACGAACACCGGGGAGCTGTTTTTT. Translating gives CASSEFAGATNTGELFF.

This chain links TRBV3-1 (or the pseudogene TRBV3-2) with TRBJ1-1; D call uncertain. The CDR3 contains 13 residues. Trimming pared 8 bases from V and 6 bases from J, leaving 16 bases between. The V gene's germline CDR1 is LGHDT and CDR2 YNNKEL (reference sequence). The CDR3, as DNA: TGTGCCAGCCAGTCTTCGGGGTTAGCTGAAGCTTTCTTT. This translates into CASQSSGLAEAFF.